Included here is one T cell receptor (beta chain) sequence, with context. These data belong to a study of cytomegalovirus exposure and HLA in healthy donors. Study background: Earlier, 100 million to 130 million unique TCR beta sequences were recovered from about 200 million T cells by an analysis.

A multiplex PCR was run with 60 Vbeta primers and 13 Jbeta primers. The data were produced by immunoSEQ multiplex PCR, yet TCRdb's version contains in-frame clones alone and is incomplete. The sample lists some 140,000 clones, roughly 83% occurring once. V shed 1 base and J shed 2 bases, with 13 bases lying between them. The germline V gene encodes CDR1 SGHVS and CDR2 FNYEAQ. The CDR3 has 16 residues. This receptor was obtained from a female donor in good health and CMV-seronegative. Sequenced material: PBMCs. The chain recombines TRBV7-6 with TRBJ2-3; D might be TRBD1 (6 bases). CDR3: CASSLVVGHLTDTQYF. DNA of the CDR3: TGTGCCAGCAGCTTAGTAGTGGGACACCTCACAGATACGCAGTATTTT.